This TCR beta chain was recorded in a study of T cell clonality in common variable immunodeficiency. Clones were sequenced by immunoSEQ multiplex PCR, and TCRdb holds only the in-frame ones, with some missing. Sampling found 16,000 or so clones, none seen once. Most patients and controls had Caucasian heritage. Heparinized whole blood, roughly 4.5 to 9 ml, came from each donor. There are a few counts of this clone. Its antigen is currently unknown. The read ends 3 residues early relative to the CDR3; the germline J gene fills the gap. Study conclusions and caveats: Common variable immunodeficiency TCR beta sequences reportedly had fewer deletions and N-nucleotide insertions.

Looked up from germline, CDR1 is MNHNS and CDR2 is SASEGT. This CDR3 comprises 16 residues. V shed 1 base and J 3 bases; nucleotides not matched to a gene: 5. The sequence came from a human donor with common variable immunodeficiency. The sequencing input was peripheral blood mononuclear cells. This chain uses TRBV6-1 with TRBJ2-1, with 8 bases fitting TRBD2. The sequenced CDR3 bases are TGTGCCAGCAGTGAAGAAGGCGGGGGGATCTACAATGAG. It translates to CASSEEGGGIYNE. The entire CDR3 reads CASSEEGGGIYNEQFF.